This T cell receptor (beta chain) originates from a study of blood T cell repertoires in COVID-19. Assay: immunoSEQ multiplex PCR; the TCRdb copy retains only in-frame clones and omits some. The table lists about 69,000 clones, 90% of them singletons, with 5.3% in the top ten. Trimming pared 4 bases from V and 11 bases from J, leaving 14 bases between. CDR1 and CDR2 from the germline V gene are LNHDA and SQIVND (reference sequence). The CDR3 has 13 residues. What was sequenced was peripheral blood. The chain couples TRBV19 to TRBJ2-2; D is possibly TRBD1 (6 bases). This clonotype originated in a man aged 45-65 years with acute or convalescent COVID-19. CDR3 bases: TGTGCCAGTAGTACACAGGGTATTCGTGAGCTGTTTTTT. It is translated as CASSTQGIRELFF.